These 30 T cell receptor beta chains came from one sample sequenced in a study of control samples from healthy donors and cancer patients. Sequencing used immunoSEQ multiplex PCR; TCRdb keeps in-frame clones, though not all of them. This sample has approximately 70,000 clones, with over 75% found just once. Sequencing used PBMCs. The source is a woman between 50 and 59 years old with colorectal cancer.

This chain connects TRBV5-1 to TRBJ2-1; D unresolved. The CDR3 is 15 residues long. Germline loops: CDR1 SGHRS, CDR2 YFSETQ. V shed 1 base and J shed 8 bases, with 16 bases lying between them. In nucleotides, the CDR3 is TGCGCCAGCAGCTTGATCCCGGACCTCCGCGATGAGCAGTTCTTC. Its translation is CASSLIPDLRDEQFF.

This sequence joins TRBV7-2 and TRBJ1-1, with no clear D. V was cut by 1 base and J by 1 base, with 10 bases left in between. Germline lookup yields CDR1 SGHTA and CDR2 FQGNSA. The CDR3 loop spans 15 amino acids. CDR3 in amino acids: CASSLGAAGNTEAFF. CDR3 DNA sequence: TGTGCCAGCAGCTTAGGCGCCGCGGGGAACACTGAAGCTTTCTTT.

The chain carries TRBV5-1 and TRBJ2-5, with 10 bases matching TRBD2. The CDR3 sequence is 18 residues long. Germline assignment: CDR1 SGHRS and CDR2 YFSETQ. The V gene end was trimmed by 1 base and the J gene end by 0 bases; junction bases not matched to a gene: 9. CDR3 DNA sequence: TGCGCCAGCAGCTTGTACCTAGCGGGAGTGAGGAACCAAGAGACCCAGTACTTC. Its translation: CASSLYLAGVRNQETQYF.

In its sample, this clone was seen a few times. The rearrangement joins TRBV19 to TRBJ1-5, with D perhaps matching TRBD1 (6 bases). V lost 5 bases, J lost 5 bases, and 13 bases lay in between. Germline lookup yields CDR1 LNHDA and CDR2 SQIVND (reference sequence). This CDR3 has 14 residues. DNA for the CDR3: TGTGCCAGTAGTGAAGGGGGAGAGTATCAGCCCCAGCATTTT. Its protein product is CASSEGGEYQPQHF.

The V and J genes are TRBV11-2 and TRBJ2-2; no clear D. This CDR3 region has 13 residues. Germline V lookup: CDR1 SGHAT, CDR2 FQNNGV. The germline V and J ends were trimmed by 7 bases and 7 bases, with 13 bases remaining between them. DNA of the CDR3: TGTGCCAGCACCTACTCTGGGGTCGGGGAGCTGTTTTTT. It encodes CASTYSGVGELFF.

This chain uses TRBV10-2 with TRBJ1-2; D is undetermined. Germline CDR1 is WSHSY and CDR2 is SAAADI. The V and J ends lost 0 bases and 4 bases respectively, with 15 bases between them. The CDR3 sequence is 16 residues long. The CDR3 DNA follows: TGCGCCAGCAGTGAGTCGAGAAGTCCGGCCAGCTATGGCTACACCTTC. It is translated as CASSESRSPASYGYTF.

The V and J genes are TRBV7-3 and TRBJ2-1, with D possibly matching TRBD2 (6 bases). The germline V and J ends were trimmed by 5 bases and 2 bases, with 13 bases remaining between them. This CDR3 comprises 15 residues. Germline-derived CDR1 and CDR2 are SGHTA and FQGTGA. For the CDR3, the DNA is TGTGCCAGCAGCCCCGGGACTCGCCCCTACAATGAGCAGTTCTTC. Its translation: CASSPGTRPYNEQFF.

The CDR3 DNA reads as TGTGCCAGCAGCTTAGTCAGGGCCTCCACTGAAGCTTTCTTT. As protein: CASSLVRASTEAFF. This sequence joins TRBV7-8 and TRBJ1-1; D is possibly TRBD1 (5 bases). This CDR3 contains 14 residues. V was clipped by 1 base and J by 4 bases, with 10 bases between them. Germline V gene lookup returns CDR1 SGHVS and CDR2 FQNEAQ.

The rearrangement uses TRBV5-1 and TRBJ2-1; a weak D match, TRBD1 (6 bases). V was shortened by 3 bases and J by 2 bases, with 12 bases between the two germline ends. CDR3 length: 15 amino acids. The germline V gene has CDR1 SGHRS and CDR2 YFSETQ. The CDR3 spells CASSWGQGTYNEQFF. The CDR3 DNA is TGCGCCAGCAGCTGGGGGCAGGGGACCTACAATGAGCAGTTCTTC.

The DNA for the CDR3 is TGTGCCAGCAGTTTAAGGGGCAGCTATTTGACGCCCCTCCACTTT. It encodes CASSLRGSYLTPLHF. The V and J genes are TRBV27 and TRBJ1-6, with D maybe TRBD1 (5 bases). The CDR3 runs to 15 residues. Germline V gene data show CDR1 as MNHEY and CDR2 as SMNVEV (reference sequence). V shed 2 bases and J shed 13 bases, with 18 bases lying between them.

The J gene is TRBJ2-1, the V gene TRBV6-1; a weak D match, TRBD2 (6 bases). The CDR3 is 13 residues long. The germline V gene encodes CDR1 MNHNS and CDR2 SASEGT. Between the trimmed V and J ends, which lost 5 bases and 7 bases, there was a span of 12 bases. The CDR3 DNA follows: TGTGCCAGCAGTCGCGGGGTAAGAAATGAGCAGTTCTTC. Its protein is CASSRGVRNEQFF.

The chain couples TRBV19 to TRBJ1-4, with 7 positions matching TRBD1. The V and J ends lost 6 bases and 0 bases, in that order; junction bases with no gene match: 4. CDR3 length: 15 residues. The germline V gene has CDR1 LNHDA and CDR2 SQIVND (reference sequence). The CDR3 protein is CASRRQGATNEKLFF. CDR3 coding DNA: TGTGCCAGTAGAAGACAGGGTGCAACTAATGAAAAACTGTTTTTT.

CDR3 loop: CASSRRTGGNGYTF. The CDR3 DNA follows: TGTGCCAGCAGCAGAAGGACAGGGGGGAATGGCTACACCTTC. The chain combines TRBV9 with TRBJ1-2, with 10 positions matching TRBD1. Germline CDR1 is SGDLS and CDR2 is YYNGEE. V was clipped by 4 bases and J by 6 bases; unmatched bases: 6. CDR3 length: 14 residues.

CDR3 sequence: CASSGTGRGDTQYF. CDR3 DNA: TGCGCCAGTTCCGGGACAGGGCGAGGAGATACGCAGTATTTT. V usage is TRBV10-1 and J usage is TRBJ2-3, with 9 bases aligning to TRBD1. V lost 9 bases, J lost 5 bases, and 9 bases stayed unmatched. This CDR3 is built from 14 residues. The germline V gene has CDR1 WNHNN and CDR2 SYGVQD (reference sequence).

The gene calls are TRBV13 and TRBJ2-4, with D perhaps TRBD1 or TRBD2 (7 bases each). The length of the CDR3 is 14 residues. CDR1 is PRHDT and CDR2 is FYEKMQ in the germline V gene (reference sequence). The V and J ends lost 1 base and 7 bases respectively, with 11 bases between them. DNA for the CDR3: TGTGCCAGCAGCTTAGCAGGGGGGGTTAACATTCAGTACTTC. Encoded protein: CASSLAGGVNIQYF. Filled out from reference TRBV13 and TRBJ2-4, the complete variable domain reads AAGVIQSPRHLIKEKRETATLKCYPIPRHDTVYWYQQGPGQDPQFLISFYEKMQSDKGSIPDRFSAQQFSDYHSELNMSSLELGDSALYFCASSLAGGVNIQYFGAGTRLSVL.

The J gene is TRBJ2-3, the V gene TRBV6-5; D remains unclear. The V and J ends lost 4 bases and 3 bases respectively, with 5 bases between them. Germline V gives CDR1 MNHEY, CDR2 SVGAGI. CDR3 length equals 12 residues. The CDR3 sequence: CASSWGTDTQYF. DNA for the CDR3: TGTGCCAGCAGTTGGGGAACAGATACGCAGTATTTT.

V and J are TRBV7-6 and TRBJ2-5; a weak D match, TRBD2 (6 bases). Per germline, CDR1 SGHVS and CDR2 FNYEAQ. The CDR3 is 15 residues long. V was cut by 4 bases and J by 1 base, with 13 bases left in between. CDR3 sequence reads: CASSSGVGTQETQYF. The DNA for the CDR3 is TGTGCCAGCAGCTCGGGGGTTGGGACCCAAGAGACCCAGTACTTC.

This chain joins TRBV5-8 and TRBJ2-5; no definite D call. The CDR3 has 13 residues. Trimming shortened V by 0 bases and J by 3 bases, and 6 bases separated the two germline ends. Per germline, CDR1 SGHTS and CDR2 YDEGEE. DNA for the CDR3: TGTGCCAGCAGCTTGGGCAGGAAAGAGACCCAGTACTTC. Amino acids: CASSLGRKETQYF.

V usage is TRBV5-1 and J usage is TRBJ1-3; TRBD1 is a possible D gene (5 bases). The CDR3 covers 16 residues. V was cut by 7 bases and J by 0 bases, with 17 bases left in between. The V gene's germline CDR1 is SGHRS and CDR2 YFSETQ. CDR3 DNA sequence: TGCGCCAGCGCCCTACAGGACTCTCTCTCTGGAAACACCATATATTTT. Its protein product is CASALQDSLSGNTIYF.

The CDR3 loop reads CASSERWHEEETQYF. As DNA, the CDR3 is TGCGCCAGCAGTGAGCGGTGGCATGAGGAGGAGACCCAGTACTTC. V usage is TRBV10-1 and J usage is TRBJ2-5; D is uncertain. The CDR3 is made up of 15 amino acids. Germline V gene data show CDR1 as WNHNN and CDR2 as SYGVQD (reference sequence). The V gene lost 2 bases and the J gene lost 5 bases, with 15 bases spanning the gap.

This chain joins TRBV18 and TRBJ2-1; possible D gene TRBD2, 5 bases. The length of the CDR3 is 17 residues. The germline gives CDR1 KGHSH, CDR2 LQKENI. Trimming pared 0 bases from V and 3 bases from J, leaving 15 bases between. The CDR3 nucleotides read TGTGCCAGCTCACCACCGGTTGTCTCGGGATTCTACAATGAGCAGTTCTTC. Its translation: CASSPPVVSGFYNEQFF. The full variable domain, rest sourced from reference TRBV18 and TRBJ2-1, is NAGVMQNPRHLVRRRGQEARLRCSPMKGHSHVYWYRQLPEEGLKFMVYLQKENIIDESGMPKERFSAEFPKEGPSILRIQQVVRGDSAAYFCASSPPVVSGFYNEQFFGPGTRLTVL.

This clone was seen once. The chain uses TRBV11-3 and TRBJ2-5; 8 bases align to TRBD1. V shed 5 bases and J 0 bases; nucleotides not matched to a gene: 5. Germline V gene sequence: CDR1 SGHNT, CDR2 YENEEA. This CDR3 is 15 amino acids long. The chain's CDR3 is CASSQGTGYQETQYF. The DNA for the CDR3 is TGTGCCAGCAGCCAGGGGACAGGCTACCAAGAGACCCAGTACTTC.

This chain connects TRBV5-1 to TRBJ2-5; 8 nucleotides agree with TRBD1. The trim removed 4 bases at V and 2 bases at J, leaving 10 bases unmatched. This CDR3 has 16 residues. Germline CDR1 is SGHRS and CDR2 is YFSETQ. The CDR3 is CASSGGTGLFQETQYF. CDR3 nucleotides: TGCGCCAGCAGCGGGGGGACAGGCCTTTTTCAAGAGACCCAGTACTTC.

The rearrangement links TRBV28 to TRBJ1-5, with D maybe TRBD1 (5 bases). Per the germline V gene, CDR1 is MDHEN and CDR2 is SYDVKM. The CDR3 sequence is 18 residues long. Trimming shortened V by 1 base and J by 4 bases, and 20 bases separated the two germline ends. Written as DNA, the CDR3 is TGTGCCAGCAGTTTATCAGGTAGTAGGACACATCAAAATCAGCCCCAGCATTTT. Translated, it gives CASSLSGSRTHQNQPQHF.

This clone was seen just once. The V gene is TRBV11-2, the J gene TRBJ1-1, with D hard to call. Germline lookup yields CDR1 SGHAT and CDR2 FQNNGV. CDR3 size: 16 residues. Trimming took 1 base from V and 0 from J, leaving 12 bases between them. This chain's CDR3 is CASSLGTGYLNTEAFF. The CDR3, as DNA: TGTGCCAGCAGCTTAGGAACGGGGTACCTGAACACTGAAGCTTTCTTT. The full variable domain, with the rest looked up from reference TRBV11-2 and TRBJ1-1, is EAGVAQSPRYKIIEKRQSVAFWCNPISGHATLYWYQQILGQGPKLLIQFQNNGVVDDSQLPKDRFSAERLKGVDSTLKIQPAKLEDSAVYLCASSLGTGYLNTEAFFGQGTRLTVV.

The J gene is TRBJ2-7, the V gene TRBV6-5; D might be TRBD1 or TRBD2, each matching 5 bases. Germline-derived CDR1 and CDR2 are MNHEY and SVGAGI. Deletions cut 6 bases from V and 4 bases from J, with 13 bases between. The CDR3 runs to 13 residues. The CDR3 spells CASRRGRTYEQYF. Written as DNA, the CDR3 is TGTGCCAGCAGGAGGGGCAGGACGTACGAGCAGTACTTC.

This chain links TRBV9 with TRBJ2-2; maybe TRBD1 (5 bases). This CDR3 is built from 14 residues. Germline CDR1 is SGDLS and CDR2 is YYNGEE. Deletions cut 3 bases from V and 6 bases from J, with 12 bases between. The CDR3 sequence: CASSAGITAGELFF. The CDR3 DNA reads TGTGCCAGCAGCGCAGGGATCACGGCCGGGGAGCTGTTTTTT.

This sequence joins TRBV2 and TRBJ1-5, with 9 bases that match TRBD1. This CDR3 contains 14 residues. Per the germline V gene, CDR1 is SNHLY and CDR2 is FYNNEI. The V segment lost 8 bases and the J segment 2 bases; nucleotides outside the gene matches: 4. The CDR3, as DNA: TGTGCCAGCGGGACAGGGTTGGGCAATCAGCCCCAGCATTTT. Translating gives CASGTGLGNQPQHF.

The CDR3 bases are TGTGCAAGTCGCGCCACCCAGCGGGAGAGGGATACGCAGTATTTT. It codes for CASRATQRERDTQYF. The chain employs TRBV12-2 and TRBJ2-3; the table calls TRBD2, which could not be checked here. TRBV12-2 is labeled a pseudogene. CDR3 length: 15 residues.

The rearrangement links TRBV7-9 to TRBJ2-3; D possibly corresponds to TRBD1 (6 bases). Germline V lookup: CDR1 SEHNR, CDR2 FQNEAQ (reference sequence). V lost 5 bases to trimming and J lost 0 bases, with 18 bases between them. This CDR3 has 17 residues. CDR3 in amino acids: CASSPQTGEPSTDTQYF. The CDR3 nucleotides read TGTGCCAGCAGCCCGCAGACAGGAGAACCGAGCACAGATACGCAGTATTTT.